A selection of T cell receptor beta chains follows, all from one sample in a study of cytomegalovirus exposure and HLA in healthy donors. The assay was immunoSEQ multiplex PCR, and TCRdb's table has in-frame clones only and misses some. The sample includes some 120,000 clones, around 90% of them seen just once. Sequencing was carried out using PBMCs. Receptors originate from a woman younger than 30 in good health and CMV-seronegative. CDR3s include the opening cysteine and the closing phenylalanine or tryptophan.

V	length	J	CDR3
TRBV29-1	12	TRBJ2-1	CSVGSSYNEQFF
TRBV11-2	17	TRBJ2-3	CASSRGSGIPYTDTQYF
TRBV5-1	16	TRBJ2-2	CASSLSSGGNTGELFF
TRBV5-8	16	TRBJ2-2	CASSLGNQVGPGELFF
TRBV5-1	16	TRBJ2-7	CASSSTPGQGSYEQYF
TRBV11-3	15	TRBJ2-7	CASSLGGGPIYEQYF
TRBV18	15	TRBJ1-1	CASSQGRVRGTEAFF
TRBV4-1	17	TRBJ2-1	CASSQEGTPSSYNEQFF
TRBV7-9	13	TRBJ1-1	CASSLVTVAEAFF
TRBV10-3	15	TRBJ1-1	CAITSSLTGGTEAFF
TRBV2	15	TRBJ1-3	CASSGDGSSGNTIYF
TRBV11-2	12	TRBJ2-3	CASSPITDTQYF
TRBV5-1	15	TRBJ1-5	CASSLGDTGLQPQHF
TRBV19	13	TRBJ1-2	CASTPQGAGGYTF
TRBV6-1	14	TRBJ2-7	CASSEVEGSYEQYF
TRBV12-1	18	TRBJ1-4	CASSFARQGKITNEKLFF
TRBV11-3	13	TRBJ1-4	CASSVTPGEKLFF
TRBV11-3	14	TRBJ1-2	CASSTAGSNYGYTF
TRBV7-2	17	TRBJ1-1	CASSVLRGSGVGAEAFF
TRBV28	13	TRBJ2-1	CAIQRDSYNEQFF
TRBV5-4	15	TRBJ1-3	CASSYDSFSGNTIYF
TRBV10-1	16	TRBJ2-3	CASSVRRGTGTDTQYF
TRBV19	13	TRBJ2-7	CASPLAGSYEQYF
TRBV6-6	12	TRBJ2-7	CATEGGIHEQYF
TRBV19	15	TRBJ2-1	CASSPGQGFYNEQFF
TRBV10-3	14	TRBJ2-7	CAIRGTSGDYEQYF
TRBV11-2	17	TRBJ2-1	CASSPTGDPGGIDEQFF
TRBV28	13	TRBJ2-7	CASSLGSYYEQYF
TRBV19	15	TRBJ2-2	CASSGRQGPPGELFF
TRBV2	13	TRBJ2-4	CASRDRAGGTQYF
TRBV4-1	16	TRBJ2-3	CASSLGTSPSGDTQYF
TRBV7-8	16	TRBJ2-2	CASSFYSGGGAGELFF
TRBV7-9	15	TRBJ1-2	CASSLAVTVNYGYTF
TRBV6-5	15	TRBJ2-7	CASSDPTGSGYEQYF
TRBV7-3	13	TRBJ2-5	CASSPGNKETQYF
TRBV9	15	TRBJ2-1	CASSVDEGARYEQFF
TRBV12-5	15	TRBJ2-7	CASGNGLAGGYEQYF
TRBV19	14	TRBJ2-7	CASSIDPRQGKQYF
TRBV2	13	TRBJ1-2	CASKGGVEYGYTF
TRBV7-2	17	TRBJ2-2	CASSPGTSGVVTGELFF
TRBV2	17	TRBJ2-5	CASSERGPSGGKETQYF
TRBV19	14	TRBJ2-7	CASSTGTASYEQYF
TRBV2	16	TRBJ2-4	CASSFSLVAPKNIQYF